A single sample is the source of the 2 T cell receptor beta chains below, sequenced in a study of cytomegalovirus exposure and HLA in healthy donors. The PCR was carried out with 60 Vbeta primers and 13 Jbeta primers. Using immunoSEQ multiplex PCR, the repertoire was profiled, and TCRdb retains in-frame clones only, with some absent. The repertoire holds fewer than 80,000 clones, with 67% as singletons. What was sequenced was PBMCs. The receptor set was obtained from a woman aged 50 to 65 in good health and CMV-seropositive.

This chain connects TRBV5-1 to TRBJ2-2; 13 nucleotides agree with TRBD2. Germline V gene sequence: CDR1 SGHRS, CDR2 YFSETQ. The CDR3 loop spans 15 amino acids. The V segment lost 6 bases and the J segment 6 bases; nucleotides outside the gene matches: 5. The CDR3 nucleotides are TGCGCCAGCAAACCCGGACTAGCGGGGGCCGGGGAGCTGTTTTTT. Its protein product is CASKPGLAGAGELFF.

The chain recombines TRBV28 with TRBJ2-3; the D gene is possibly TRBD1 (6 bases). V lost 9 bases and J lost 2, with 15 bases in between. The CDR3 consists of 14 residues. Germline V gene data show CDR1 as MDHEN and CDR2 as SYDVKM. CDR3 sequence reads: CASRKDRYTDTQYF. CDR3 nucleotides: TGTGCCAGTAGGAAGGACAGATACACAGATACGCAGTATTTT.